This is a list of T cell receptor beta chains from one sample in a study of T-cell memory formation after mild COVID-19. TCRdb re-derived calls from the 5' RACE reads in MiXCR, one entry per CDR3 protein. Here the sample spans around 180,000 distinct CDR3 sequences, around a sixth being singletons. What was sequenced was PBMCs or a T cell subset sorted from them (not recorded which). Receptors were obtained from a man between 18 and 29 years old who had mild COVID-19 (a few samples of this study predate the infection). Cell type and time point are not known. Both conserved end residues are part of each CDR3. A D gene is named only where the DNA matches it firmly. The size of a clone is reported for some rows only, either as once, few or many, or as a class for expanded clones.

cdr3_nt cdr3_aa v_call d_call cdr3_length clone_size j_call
TGTGCCAGCCTGCTTGGCGGCACAGATACGCAGTATTTT CASLLGGTDTQYF TRBV7-9 NA 13 few TRBJ2-3
TGTGCTAGCAGTGGGGTGGACAATGAGCAGTTCTTC CASSGVDNEQFF TRBV7-7 NA 12 NA TRBJ2-1
TGTGCCACCAGTGACAGGAATATGGACGCCCGAGGGGAGAACCAAGAGACCCAGTACTTC CATSDRNMDARGENQETQYF TRBV24-1 NA 20 few TRBJ2-5
TGTGCCAGCAGCCTAGCGGGGCTGGTAGGAGAGCAGTTCTTC CASSLAGLVGEQFF TRBV3-1 TRBD2 14 NA TRBJ2-1
TGTGCCAGCAGTCTACAGGGGGCGCAGGCAGATACGCAGTATTTT CASSLQGAQADTQYF TRBV2 TRBD1 15 many TRBJ2-3
TGCGCCAGCAGCTTTTCGGGACAGGGGACCTACACAGATACGCAGTATTTT CASSFSGQGTYTDTQYF TRBV5-1 TRBD1 17 NA TRBJ2-3
TGCGCCAGCAGCTTGGAAGGGACATGGGCTGAAGCTTTCTTT CASSLEGTWAEAFF TRBV5-1 NA 14 NA TRBJ1-1
TGTGCCAGCAGTTTGTGGCCCGGGGAGCTGTTTTTT CASSLWPGELFF TRBV12-3/TRBV12-4 NA 12 NA TRBJ2-2
TGTGCCAGCAGTTTAGGGAACACTGAAGCTTTCTTT CASSLGNTEAFF TRBV12-3/TRBV12-4 NA 12 many TRBJ1-1
TGTGCCAGCACCTCATCCTCTAAGGGGAATACGCAGTATTTT CASTSSSKGNTQYF TRBV7-2 NA 14 few TRBJ2-3
TGTGCCAGCAGTTGGGACAGGGGCAACACAGATACGCAGTATTTT CASSWDRGNTDTQYF TRBV12-3/TRBV12-4 TRBD1 15 few TRBJ2-3
TGTGCCAGCAGTTTGTCGTACAATGAGCAGTTCTTC CASSLSYNEQFF TRBV6-2/TRBV6-3 NA 12 many TRBJ2-1
TGTGCCATTACGGACGGATCCTACAATGAGCAGTTCTTC CAITDGSYNEQFF TRBV24-1 NA 13 many TRBJ2-1
TGCGCCAGCAGCCAAGCGAGAAGGTCGAACACTGAAGCTTTCTTT CASSQARRSNTEAFF TRBV4-1 NA 15 few TRBJ1-1
TGTGCCAGCAGTGGGACTAGCGGGGGGGTGCAACAGTTCTTC CASSGTSGGVQQFF TRBV2 TRBD2 14 NA TRBJ2-1
TGTGCCAGCAGCCGAAGGGGGTATAACTATGGCTACACCTTC CASSRRGYNYGYTF TRBV7-9 NA 14 NA TRBJ1-2
TGCGCCAGCAGGGGGGCCGGGACAGGAACCTACGAGCAGTACTTC CASRGAGTGTYEQYF TRBV5-1 TRBD1 15 NA TRBJ2-7
TGCGCCAGCAGCTTGACTCCGGGGACCCAGTACTTC CASSLTPGTQYF TRBV5-1 NA 12 many TRBJ2-5
TGTGCCAGCAGCGACAGGGGCAGTAGGCAGCCCCAGCATTTT CASSDRGSRQPQHF TRBV6-2/TRBV6-3 TRBD1 14 few TRBJ1-5
TGTGCCAGCAGCCTTGGACTAGCGGGGGCCCTCACAGATACGCAGTATTTT CASSLGLAGALTDTQYF TRBV6-2/TRBV6-3 TRBD2 17 NA TRBJ2-3
TGTGCCACCAGTGATGATAACAATCAGCCCCAGCATTTT CATSDDNNQPQHF TRBV24-1 NA 13 few TRBJ1-5
TGTGCCGCACAGCTTCTCTCTGGGGCCAACGTCCTGACTTTC CAAQLLSGANVLTF TRBV7-9 NA 14 few TRBJ2-6
TGCAGTGCAAGGGTCGGTCAGCCCCAGCATTTT CSARVGQPQHF TRBV20-1 NA 11 few TRBJ1-5
TGTGCCAGCAGTTACGGAGGGCAGGGGGGGGAGACCCAGTACTTC CASSYGGQGGETQYF TRBV6-6 NA 15 NA TRBJ2-5
TGCGCCAGCAGCTTGAGGGAAAGCTCTGGAAACACCATATATTTT CASSLRESSGNTIYF TRBV5-1 NA 15 few TRBJ1-3
TGTGCCAGCAGCGCCGGACGGACCGCGGGCTCCTACAATGAGCAGTTCTTC CASSAGRTAGSYNEQFF TRBV7-9 NA 17 NA TRBJ2-1
TGTGCCAGCAGTCCCCGAGGAGCGGGGGGTACCTACAATGAGCAGTTCTTC CASSPRGAGGTYNEQFF TRBV27 TRBD2 17 NA TRBJ2-1
TGTGCCAGTAGTATACGCGAAAAACTGTTTTTT CASSIREKLFF TRBV19 NA 11 NA TRBJ1-4
TGTGCCAGCAGCTTAATCGGCACAGACACAGATACGCAGTATTTT CASSLIGTDTDTQYF TRBV7-9 NA 15 NA TRBJ2-3
TGCAGTGCTAGTAAACAGGGAATGATGAACACTGAAGCTTTCTTT CSASKQGMMNTEAFF TRBV20-1 NA 15 NA TRBJ1-1
TGCGCCAGCAGCGCGGGGGAAAACATCGACGAGCAGTACTTC CASSAGENIDEQYF TRBV5-1 TRBD2 14 NA TRBJ2-7
TGTGCCAGCAGCTTATTAACAGGCATGAACACTGAAGCTTTCTTT CASSLLTGMNTEAFF TRBV7-9 NA 15 NA TRBJ1-1
TGCGCCAGCAGCTTCGGAGGGGACCCTCCTGAAGCTTTCTTT CASSFGGDPPEAFF TRBV5-1 NA 14 NA TRBJ1-1
TGCGCCAGCAGCTTGGGGGCTGATGAGCAGTTCTTC CASSLGADEQFF TRBV5-1 NA 12 many TRBJ2-1
TGTGCCAGCAGGGAGACAGGGGGCCTCGAGACCCAGTACTTC CASRETGGLETQYF TRBV12-3/TRBV12-4 TRBD1 14 many TRBJ2-5
TGCGCCAGCAGCCAAGCGGCCACTGACTATGGCTACACCTTC CASSQAATDYGYTF TRBV4-1 NA 14 NA TRBJ1-2
TGCGCCAGCAGCCCCTTCGGGACTATTACCGGGGAGCTGTTTTTT CASSPFGTITGELFF TRBV4-1 TRBD2 15 NA TRBJ2-2
TGTGCCAGCACCCCGGGACATAGCAAGCAGTTCTTC CASTPGHSKQFF TRBV12-3/TRBV12-4 NA 12 NA TRBJ2-1
TGTGCCAGCAGCATGACAGGGGCGTTCTTC CASSMTGAFF TRBV5-8 TRBD1 10 few TRBJ2-1
TGTGCCAGCAGTCCCCGACGGCAGGGGCTTGGAAAACTGTTTTTT CASSPRRQGLGKLFF TRBV5-6 NA 15 NA TRBJ1-4
TGTGCCAGCAGAAACACAGATACGCAGTATTTT CASRNTDTQYF TRBV12-3/TRBV12-4 NA 11 few TRBJ2-3
TGTGCCAGCAGCCGAGATAGCTCCTACAATGAGCAGTTCTTC CASSRDSSYNEQFF TRBV14 NA 14 once TRBJ2-1
TGCGCCAGCAGCTCCGGGACAGGGGGTTCACCCCTCCACTTT CASSSGTGGSPLHF TRBV5-1 TRBD1 14 NA TRBJ1-6